The clone carrying this TCR beta chain was recorded only once. What it binds is unknown. These data belong to a study of beta chain features in type 1 diabetes. J gave up 8 bases and V 3 bases, and 0 bases lay outside the gene matches. The CDR3 has 13 amino acids. The germline gives CDR1 MNHNS, CDR2 SASEGT. Findings of the study overall: HLA influence on TCRB rearrangement stayed unresolved here.

Sequenced material consisted of expressed TCRB transcripts (all of the isolated RNA was reverse transcribed). TCRdb keeps only in-frame clones here, not all; method: immunoSEQ multiplex PCR. Here the sample spans approximately 200,000 clones, around 9.6% being singletons. Sequenced sample: naive CD4+ T cells from blood. The chain combines TRBV6-1 with TRBJ1-4; 10 bases are shared with TRBD1. The sequence was obtained from a young woman in good health. CDR3 sequence (DNA): TGTGCCAGCAGTGAGACAGGGGGCGAAAAACTGTTTTTT. Its protein is CASSETGGEKLFF.